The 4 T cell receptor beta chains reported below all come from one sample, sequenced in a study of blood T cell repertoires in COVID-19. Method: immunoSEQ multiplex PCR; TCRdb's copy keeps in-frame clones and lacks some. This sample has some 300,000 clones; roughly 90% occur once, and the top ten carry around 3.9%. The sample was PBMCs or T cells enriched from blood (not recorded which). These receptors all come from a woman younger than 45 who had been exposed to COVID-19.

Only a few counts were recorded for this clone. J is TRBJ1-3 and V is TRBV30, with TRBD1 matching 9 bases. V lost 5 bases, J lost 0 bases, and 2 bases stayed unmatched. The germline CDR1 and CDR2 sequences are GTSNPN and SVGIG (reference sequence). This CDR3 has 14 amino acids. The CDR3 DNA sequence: TGTGCCTGGGGGACAGGGAGCTCTGGAAACACCATATATTTT. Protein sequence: CAWGTGSSGNTIYF.

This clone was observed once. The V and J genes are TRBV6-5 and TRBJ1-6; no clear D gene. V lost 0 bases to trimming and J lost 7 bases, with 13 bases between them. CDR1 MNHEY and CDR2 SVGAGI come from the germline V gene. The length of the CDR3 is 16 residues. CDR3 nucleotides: TGTGCCAGCAGTTACTCTCGAGAGGGTCGGAATTCACCCCTCCACTTT. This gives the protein CASSYSREGRNSPLHF.

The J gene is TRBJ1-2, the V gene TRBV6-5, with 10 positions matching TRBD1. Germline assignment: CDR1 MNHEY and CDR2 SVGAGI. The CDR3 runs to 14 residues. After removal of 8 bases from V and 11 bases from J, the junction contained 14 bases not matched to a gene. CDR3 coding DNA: TGTGCCAGCGGGTGGCGGACAGGGGGTACCGGATACACCTTC. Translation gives CASGWRTGGTGYTF.

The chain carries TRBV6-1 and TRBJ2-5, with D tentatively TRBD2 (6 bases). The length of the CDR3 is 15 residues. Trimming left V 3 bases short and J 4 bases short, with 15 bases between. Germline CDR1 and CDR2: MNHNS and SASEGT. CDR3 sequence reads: CASSDPYSGVETQYF. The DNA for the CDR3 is TGTGCCAGCAGTGACCCCTACTCGGGGGTAGAGACCCAGTACTTC.